This TCR beta chain was sequenced in a study of blood T cell repertoires in COVID-19. Across the whole study: Sample material is recorded as cDNA or gDNA derived from T cells, B-cell-depleted T cells, or PBMCs.

Original processing methods: Amplification of reference gene primers provided the estimated nucleated cell counts. Only in-frame clones appear in the TCRdb table, and some are missing; sequencing was by immunoSEQ multiplex PCR. V, J and clone size reflect that table, while D and trimming were determined from the DNA. The table shows about 58,000 clones, with over 70% occurring only once. This TCR was recovered from a human donor in a cohort sampled during active COVID-19. Material for sequencing was peripheral blood.

CDR3 residues: CASSLLYDRATYEQYF. CDR3 in DNA: TGTGCCAGCAGTTTATTATACGACAGGGCAACCTACGAGCAGTACTTC. The gene calls are TRBV28 and TRBJ2-7; 7 bases agree with TRBD1. This CDR3 has 16 residues. CDR1 is MDHEN, CDR2 SYDVKM, per germline. V dropped 1 base and J dropped 2; count of bases not matched to a gene: 8.